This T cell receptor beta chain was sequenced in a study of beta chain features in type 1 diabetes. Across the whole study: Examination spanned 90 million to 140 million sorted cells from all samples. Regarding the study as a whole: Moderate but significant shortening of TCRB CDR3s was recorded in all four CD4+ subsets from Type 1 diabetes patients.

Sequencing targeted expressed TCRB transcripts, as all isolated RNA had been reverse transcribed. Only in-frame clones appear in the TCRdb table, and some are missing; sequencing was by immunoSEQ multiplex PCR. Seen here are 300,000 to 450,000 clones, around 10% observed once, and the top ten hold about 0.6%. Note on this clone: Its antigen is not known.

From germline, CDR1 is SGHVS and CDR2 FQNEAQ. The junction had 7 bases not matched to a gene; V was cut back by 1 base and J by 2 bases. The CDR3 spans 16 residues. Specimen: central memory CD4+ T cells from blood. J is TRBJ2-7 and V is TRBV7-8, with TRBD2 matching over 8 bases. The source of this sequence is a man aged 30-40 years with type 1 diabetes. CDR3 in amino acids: CASSLVGGRIAYEQYF. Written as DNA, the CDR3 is TGTGCCAGCAGCTTAGTCGGCGGGAGGATCGCCTACGAGCAGTACTTC.